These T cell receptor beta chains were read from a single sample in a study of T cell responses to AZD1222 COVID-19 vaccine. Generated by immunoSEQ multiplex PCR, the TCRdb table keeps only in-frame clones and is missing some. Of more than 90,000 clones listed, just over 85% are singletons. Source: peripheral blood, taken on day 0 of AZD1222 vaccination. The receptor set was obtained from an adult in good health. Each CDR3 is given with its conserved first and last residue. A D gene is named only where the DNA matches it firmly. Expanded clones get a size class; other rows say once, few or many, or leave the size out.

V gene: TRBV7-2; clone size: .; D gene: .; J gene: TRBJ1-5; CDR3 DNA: TGTGCCAGCAGCTTAGTCCCGGGGCAGCCCCAGCATTTT; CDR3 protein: CASSLVPGQPQHF
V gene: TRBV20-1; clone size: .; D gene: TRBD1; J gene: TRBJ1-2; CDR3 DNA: TGCAGTGCTAGTAAACAGGGGGATGGGAATTATGGCTACACCTTC; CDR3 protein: CSASKQGDGNYGYTF
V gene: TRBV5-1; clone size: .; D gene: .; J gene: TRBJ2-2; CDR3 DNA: TGCGCCAGCAGCTTGGACCGGAACACCGGGGAGCTGTTTTTT; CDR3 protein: CASSLDRNTGELFF
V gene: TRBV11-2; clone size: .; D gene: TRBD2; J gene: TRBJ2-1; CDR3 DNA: TGTGCCAGCAGCTTAGGTACTAGCGGGAGGGCCAATGAGCAGTTCTTC; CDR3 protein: CASSLGTSGRANEQFF
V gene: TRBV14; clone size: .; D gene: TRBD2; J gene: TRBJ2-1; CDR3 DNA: TGTGCCAGCAGCCAAGGCTTTCGCTGGACTAGCGGGAGGTACAATGAGCAGTTCTTC; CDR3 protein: CASSQGFRWTSGRYNEQFF
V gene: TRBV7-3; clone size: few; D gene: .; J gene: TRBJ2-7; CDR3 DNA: TGTGCCAGCAGCTTAACGTCCGGGAGTGGATACGAGCAGTACTTC; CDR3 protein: CASSLTSGSGYEQYF
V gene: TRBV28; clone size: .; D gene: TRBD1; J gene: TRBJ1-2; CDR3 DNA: TGTGCCATCCAATACCCGGGACAGGGGGCGCCTGACTATGGCTACACCTTC; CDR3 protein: CAIQYPGQGAPDYGYTF
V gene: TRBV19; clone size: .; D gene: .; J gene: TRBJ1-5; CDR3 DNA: TGTGCCAGTAGTGCACAGTGGGGTCAGCCCCAGCATTTT; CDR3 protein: CASSAQWGQPQHF
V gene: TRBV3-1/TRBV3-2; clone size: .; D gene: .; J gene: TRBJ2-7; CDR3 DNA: TGTGCCAGCAGCCAAGTTAGGGATGGCGAGCAGTACTTC; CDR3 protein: CASSQVRDGEQYF
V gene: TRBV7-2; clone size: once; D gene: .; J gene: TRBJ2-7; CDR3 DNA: TGTGCCAGCAGCATCGACGTGGGCTACGAGCAGTACTTC; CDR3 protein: CASSIDVGYEQYF
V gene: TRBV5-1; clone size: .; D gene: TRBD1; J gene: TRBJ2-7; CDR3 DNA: TGCGCCAGCAGCTGGTCGGGACAGGAACTTTACGAGCAGTACTTC; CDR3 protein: CASSWSGQELYEQYF
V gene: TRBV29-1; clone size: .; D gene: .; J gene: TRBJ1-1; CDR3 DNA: TGCAGCGTTGAAGAATCGGGGGCACAAACTGAAGCTTTCTTT; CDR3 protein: CSVEESGAQTEAFF
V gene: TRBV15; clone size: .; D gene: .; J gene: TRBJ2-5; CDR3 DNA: TGTGCCACCAGCACTACGGACAGTTTGGGGACCCAGTACTTC; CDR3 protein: CATSTTDSLGTQYF
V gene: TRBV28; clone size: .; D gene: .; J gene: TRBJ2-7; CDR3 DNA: TGTGCCAGCAGAGGGATTAGCCAGGGAAGCGAGCAGTACTTC; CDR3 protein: CASRGISQGSEQYF
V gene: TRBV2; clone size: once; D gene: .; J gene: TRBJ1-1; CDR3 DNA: TGTGCCAGCAGTGTCAGGGGTATGAACACTGAAGCTTTCTTT; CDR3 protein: CASSVRGMNTEAFF
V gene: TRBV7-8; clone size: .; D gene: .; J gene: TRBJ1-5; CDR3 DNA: TGTGCCAGCAGCCGAGGGAACAATCAGCCCCAGCATTTT; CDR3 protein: CASSRGNNQPQHF
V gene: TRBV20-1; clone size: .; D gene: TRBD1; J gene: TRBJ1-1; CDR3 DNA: TGCAGTGCACAGGGGGACACTGAAGCTTTCTTT; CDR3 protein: CSAQGDTEAFF
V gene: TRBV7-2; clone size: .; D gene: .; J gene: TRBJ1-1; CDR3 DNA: TGTGCCAGCAGCCCCCTCGGGGGACACGGGAACACTGAAGCTTTCTTT; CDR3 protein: CASSPLGGHGNTEAFF
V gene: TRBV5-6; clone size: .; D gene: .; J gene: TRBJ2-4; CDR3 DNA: TGTGCCAGCAGCTTATCGGCAGGGTCAGTAAACATTCAGTACTTC; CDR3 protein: CASSLSAGSVNIQYF
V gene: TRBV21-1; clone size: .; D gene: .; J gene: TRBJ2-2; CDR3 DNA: TGTGCCAGCAGCAAAGCACTCCCTAGCGGGAGTGGGCACACCGGGGAGCTGTTTTTT; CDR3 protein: CASSKALPSGSGHTGELFF
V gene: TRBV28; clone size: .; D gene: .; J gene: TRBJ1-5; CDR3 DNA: TGTGCCAGCAGAGCACTCAATCAGCCCCAGCATTTT; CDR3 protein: CASRALNQPQHF
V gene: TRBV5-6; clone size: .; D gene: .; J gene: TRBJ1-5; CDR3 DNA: TGTGCCAGCAGCCTCCGCGGCAGGAGCAATCAGCCCCAGCATTTT; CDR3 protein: CASSLRGRSNQPQHF
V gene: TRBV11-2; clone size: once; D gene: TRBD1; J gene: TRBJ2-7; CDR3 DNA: TGTGCCAGCAGCACTAGGGACAGGGTCAACGAGCAGTACTTC; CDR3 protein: CASSTRDRVNEQYF
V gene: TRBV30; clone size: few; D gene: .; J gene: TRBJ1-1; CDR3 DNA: TGTGCCTGGAGTTTCGGAGGGATCAGTGAAGCTTTCTTT; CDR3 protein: CAWSFGGISEAFF
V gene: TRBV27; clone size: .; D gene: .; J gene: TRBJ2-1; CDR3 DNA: TGTGCCAGCTCTGGAGGTCCCTGGGGTGGGAATGAGCAGTTCTTC; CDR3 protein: CASSGGPWGGNEQFF
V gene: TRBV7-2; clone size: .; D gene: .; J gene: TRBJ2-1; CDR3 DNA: TGTGCCAGCAGCTTAGAGGTTGCTCGCCACAATGAGCAGTTCTTC; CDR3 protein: CASSLEVARHNEQFF
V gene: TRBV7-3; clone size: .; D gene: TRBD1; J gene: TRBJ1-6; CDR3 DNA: TGTGCCAGCAGCTCGGACAGGGAGCTCCACTTT; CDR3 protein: CASSSDRELHF
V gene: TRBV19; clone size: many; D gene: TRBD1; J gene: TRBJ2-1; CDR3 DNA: TGTGCCAGTAGCCTGACAGGGGAAGGTGTCAATGAGCAGTTCTTC; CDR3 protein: CASSLTGEGVNEQFF
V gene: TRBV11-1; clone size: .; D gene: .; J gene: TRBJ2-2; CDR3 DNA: TGTGCCAGCAGCTTTGTGCCAGAAAGGGCCGGGGAGCTGTTTTTT; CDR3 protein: CASSFVPERAGELFF
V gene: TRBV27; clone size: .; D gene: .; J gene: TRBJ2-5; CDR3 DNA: TGTGCCAGCAGTTTATCCGCTGGGGGGCAAGAGACCCAGTACTTC; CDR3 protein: CASSLSAGGQETQYF
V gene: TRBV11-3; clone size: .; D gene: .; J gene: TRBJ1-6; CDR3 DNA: TGTGCCAGCAGCTTAGTCTATAATTCACCCCTCCACTTT; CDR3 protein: CASSLVYNSPLHF
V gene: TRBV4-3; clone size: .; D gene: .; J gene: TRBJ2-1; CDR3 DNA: TGCGCCAGCAGCCAAGATAGGGCTGTCATATCCTACAATGAGCAGTTCTTC; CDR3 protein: CASSQDRAVISYNEQFF
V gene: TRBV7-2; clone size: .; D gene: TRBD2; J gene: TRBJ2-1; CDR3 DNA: TGTGCCAGCAGCTTAGGCTTAGCGGGAGGGACCAACCTATACAATGAGCAGTTCTTC; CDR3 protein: CASSLGLAGGTNLYNEQFF
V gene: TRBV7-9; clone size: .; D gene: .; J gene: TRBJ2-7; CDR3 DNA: TGTGCCAGCAGCCTCTACAGGGACGAGCAGTACTTC; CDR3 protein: CASSLYRDEQYF
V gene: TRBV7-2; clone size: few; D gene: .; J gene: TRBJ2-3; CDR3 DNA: TGTGCCAGCAGCTTTCGAGGGATCTCTAGCACAGATACGCAGTATTTT; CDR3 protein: CASSFRGISSTDTQYF
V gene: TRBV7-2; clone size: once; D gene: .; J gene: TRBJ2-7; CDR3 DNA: TGTGCCAGCAGCCCTACCCACGGCCTCTACGAGCAGTACTTC; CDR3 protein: CASSPTHGLYEQYF
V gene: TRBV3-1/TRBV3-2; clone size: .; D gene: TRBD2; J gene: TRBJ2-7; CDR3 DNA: TGTGCCAGCAGCCGCCGCGGACTAGCGGGAGGGCCTGGCGAGCAGTACTTC; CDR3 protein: CASSRRGLAGGPGEQYF
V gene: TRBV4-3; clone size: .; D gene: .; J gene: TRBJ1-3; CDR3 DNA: TGCGCCAGCAGCCAAGATTACCGCCGGGGAAACACCATATATTTT; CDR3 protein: CASSQDYRRGNTIYF